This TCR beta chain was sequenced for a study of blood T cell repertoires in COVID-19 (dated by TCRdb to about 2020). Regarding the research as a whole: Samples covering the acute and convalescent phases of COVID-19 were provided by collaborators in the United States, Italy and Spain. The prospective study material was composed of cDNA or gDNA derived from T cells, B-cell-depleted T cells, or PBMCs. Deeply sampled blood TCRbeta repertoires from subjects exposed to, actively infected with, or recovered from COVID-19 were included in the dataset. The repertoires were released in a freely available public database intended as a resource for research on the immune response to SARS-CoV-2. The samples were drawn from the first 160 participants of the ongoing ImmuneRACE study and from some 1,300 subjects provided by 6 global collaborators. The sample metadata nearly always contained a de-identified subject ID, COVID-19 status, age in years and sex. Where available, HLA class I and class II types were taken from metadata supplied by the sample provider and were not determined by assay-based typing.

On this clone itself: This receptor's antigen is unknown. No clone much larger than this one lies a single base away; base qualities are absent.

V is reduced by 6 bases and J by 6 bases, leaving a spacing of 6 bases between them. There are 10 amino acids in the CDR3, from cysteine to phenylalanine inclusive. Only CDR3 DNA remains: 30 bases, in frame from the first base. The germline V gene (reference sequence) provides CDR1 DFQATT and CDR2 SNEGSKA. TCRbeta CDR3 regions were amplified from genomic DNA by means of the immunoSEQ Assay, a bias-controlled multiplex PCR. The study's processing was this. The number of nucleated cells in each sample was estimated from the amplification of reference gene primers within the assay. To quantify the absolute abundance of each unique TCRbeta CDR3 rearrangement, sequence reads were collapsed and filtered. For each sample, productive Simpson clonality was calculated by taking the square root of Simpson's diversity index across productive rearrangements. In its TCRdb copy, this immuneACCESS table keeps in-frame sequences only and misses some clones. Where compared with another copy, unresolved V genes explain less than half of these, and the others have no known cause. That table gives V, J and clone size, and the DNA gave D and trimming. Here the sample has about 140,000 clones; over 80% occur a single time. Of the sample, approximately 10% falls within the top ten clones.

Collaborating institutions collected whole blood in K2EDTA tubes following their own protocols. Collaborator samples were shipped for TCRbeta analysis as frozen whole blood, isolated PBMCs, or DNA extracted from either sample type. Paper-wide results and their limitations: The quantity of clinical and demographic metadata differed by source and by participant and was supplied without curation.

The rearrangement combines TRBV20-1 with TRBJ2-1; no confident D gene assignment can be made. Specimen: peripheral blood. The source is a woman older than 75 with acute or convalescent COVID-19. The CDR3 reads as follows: CSAYLNEQFF. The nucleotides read TGCAGTGCCTATCTCAATGAGCAGTTCTTC.